The present T cell receptor (beta chain) was sequenced within a study of CD8 T cell repertoires and HIV-1 epitope variants (dated by TCRdb to the early 2020s). The study in broad terms: T cells were stimulated in separate culture wells with each of twenty-five peptides representing autologous and known Gag and Nef epitope variants. The control conditions were a CMV, EBV and flu peptide pool, the Ebola AY9 epitope as a negative control, and a well with no peptide. Three Gag epitope families and Nef HW9 and YT9 were included among the tested epitopes. Using the EasySep Human T Cell Enrichment Kit, T cells were enriched and then co-cultured with an equal number of autologous T cell-negative cells acting as antigen-presenting cells. The cultures were grown for about ten days in IMDM with gentamicin, and half of the media was changed on days 3 and 7 with IL-2, IL-7 and IL-15 added. A 1M T cell aliquot was kept as an uncultured baseline condition, separate from the 83 T cell cultures. Running each culture condition in triplicate, except for one peptide done in duplicate, gave a total of some 80 T cell cultures.

General conclusions and limits of the study: Five clonotypes recognized the Nef KF9 family and one clonotype recognized the HW9 family, while no responses to the TAALDMSHF plasma variant were seen. Of the nine antigen-specific TCR beta clonotypes identified, five or six appeared cross-reactive for autologous or known escape epitope variants. The assay identified only TCR beta chains and indicated proliferation to antigen, not T cell function or cytokine profile.

Its CDR3 holds 18 amino acids, cysteine through phenylalanine. Only the CDR3 DNA is retained, 54 bases long and in frame from the first base. For this chain, trimming is 0 bases at the V end and 0 bases at the J end, and the number of junction bases without a gene match is 7. The germline V gene encodes CDR1 MGHRA and CDR2 YSYEKL. The EasySep Human CD8+ T Cell Enrichment Kit was used on day 10 to isolate CD8+ T cells from every culture. This clone was recorded once. Its antigen remains unidentified. Base qualities are missing; no much larger clone stands one base away. Sequencing of TCR beta CDR3 regions was performed at survey depth on the immunoSEQ platform. The QIAamp DNA micro kit was used to extract genomic DNA from every cultured and uncultured CD8+ T cell population. In the authors' own workflow: Samples with under 5,000 productive reads were excluded, and this exclusion removed about 6% of the roughly 75 HIV peptide-stimulated cultures. A MANAFEST web app trimmed sequences to CDR3 and removed nonproductive sequences, CDR3s under 5 amino acids, and those not starting C or ending F/W. To count as antigen-specific, a clonotype had to be expanded in at least 2 of 3 replicates compared with the no-peptide control at FDR 0.01, and only within one epitope family. Specific clonotypes also needed at least fivefold higher frequency than in wells stimulated with peptides from other epitope families. The table comes from immuneACCESS by way of TCRdb, which keeps in-frame sequences with V and J called. Part of the clones is missing from these tables; in studies checked, under half for an unresolved V gene and the rest for unknown reasons. V, J and clone size derive from that table, while D and trimming were established from the DNA sequence. The sample records approximately 5,700 clones, over 50% of which are singletons. The top ten hold around 40% of the sample.

Source material: cultured CD8+ T cells derived from PBMCs. The sequence derives from a male donor with HIV. Recombination joined TRBV4-1 with TRBJ1-4; 7 nucleotides in the junction match TRBD1. The bases read TGCGCCAGCAGCCAAGATGGAAGGGGGCTTGCAACTAATGAAAAACTGTTTTTT. The resulting protein is CASSQDGRGLATNEKLFF.